The 2 T cell receptor beta chains given below trace back to one sample, sequenced in a study of cytomegalovirus exposure and HLA in healthy donors. Both 60 Vbeta primers and 13 Jbeta primers went into the PCR. Some clones are missing from TCRdb's copy, which holds only in-frame ones; the method was immunoSEQ multiplex PCR. The data show around 200,000 clones, 84% seen once. Sequenced sample: PBMCs. The receptor set was obtained from a woman aged 45-60 years in good health and CMV-seropositive.

In this sample, this clone turned up a few times. The CDR3 nucleotides are TGCGCCAGCAGCTTAACCACAGGGGGGCTGAACACTGAAGCTTTCTTT. It specifies CASSLTTGGLNTEAFF. V usage is TRBV5-1 and J usage is TRBJ1-1; TRBD1 aligns across 8 bases. Germline trimming cut 2 bases from V and 0 bases from J; bases unmatched to any gene: 6. In germline, CDR1 is SGHRS, CDR2 YFSETQ. The CDR3 has 16 amino acids. The full variable domain, with the rest looked up from reference TRBV5-1 and TRBJ1-1, is KAGVTQTPRYLIKTRGQQVTLSCSPISGHRSVSWYQQTPGQGLQFLFEYFSETQRNKGNFPGRFSGRQFSNSRSEMNVSTLELGDSALYLCASSLTTGGLNTEAFFGQGTRLTVV.

This clone was picked up one time. The chain employs TRBV6-6 and TRBJ2-7; the D gene is possibly TRBD2 (6 bases). The V gene lost 6 bases and the J gene lost 3 bases, with 12 bases spanning the gap. This CDR3 spans 13 amino acids. Germline CDR1 MNHNY, CDR2 SVGAGI (reference sequence). The CDR3 here is CASSLLGGYEQYF. CDR3 nucleotide sequence: TGTGCCAGCAGCCTCCTGGGAGGCTACGAGCAGTACTTC.